Below are 4 T cell receptor beta chains sequenced from a single sample in a study of blood T cell repertoires in COVID-19. Here immunoSEQ multiplex PCR was the method, and the copy in TCRdb shows in-frame clones only, minus some. The sample yields 150,000 or so clones, roughly four fifths seen once. Sequencing input: peripheral blood. Receptors were obtained from a human donor with acute or convalescent COVID-19. The donor label of this sample is uncertain.

This clone has a handful of counts. V is TRBV5-6 and J is TRBJ1-1, with TRBD1 matching 7 bases. V dropped 5 bases and J dropped 5; count of bases not matched to a gene: 9. The CDR3 runs 14 residues. Germline loops: CDR1 SGHDT, CDR2 YYEEEE. CDR3 sequence (DNA): TGTGCCAGCAGGTTCCGACAGGGCGGAACTGAAGCTTTCTTT. This sequence encodes CASRFRQGGTEAFF.

The V gene is TRBV10-1, the J gene TRBJ1-5, with 10 bases fitting TRBD1. The CDR3 loop spans 14 amino acids. V was clipped by 8 bases and J by 5 bases; unmatched bases: 6. CDR1 WNHNN and CDR2 SYGVQD come from the germline V gene (reference sequence). The CDR3 nucleotides read TGCGCCAGCCGGGACAGGGGAATCCATCAGCCCCAGCATTTT. Its translation: CASRDRGIHQPQHF.

The table lists this clone with a count of one. The chain has TRBV7-2 and TRBJ1-1, with 9 bases lining up with TRBD1. Germline CDR1 SGHTA, CDR2 FQGNSA. V lost 5 bases and J lost 4; bases outside the gene matches: 14. The CDR3 totals 17 residues. This CDR3 is CASSRTGDFWKSTEAFF. CDR3 coding DNA: TGTGCCAGCAGCCGGACAGGGGATTTTTGGAAGAGCACTGAAGCTTTCTTT.

This chain links TRBV5-1 with TRBJ2-3; TRBD2 might be the D (6 bases). The V end lost 3 bases, the J end lost 0 bases, and 20 bases lay between the germline ends. This CDR3 spans 18 amino acids. The germline CDR1 and CDR2 sequences are SGHRS and YFSETQ. For the CDR3, the DNA is TGCGCCAGCAGCTACGGGACTCTTCCCCCGGTCAGCACAGATACGCAGTATTTT. This encodes CASSYGTLPPVSTDTQYF.